Sequencing of this TCR beta chain was carried out in a study of shared clonotypes between healthy human individuals. Overall study results and limits: Blood was the sole source, and tissue repertoires probably differ. Non-shared clonotypes displayed generation probabilities falling below those of clonotypes present in all four donors.

Sequenced by immunoSEQ multiplex PCR; TCRdb stores in-frame clones only, minus some. The sample yields around 2.1 million clones, nearly 97% seen once. CDR3 size: 16 residues. V trimming: 8 bases; J trimming: 5 bases; junction bases outside the gene matches: 11. Germline V CDR1 and CDR2: ENHRY, SYGVKD. Worth noting for this clone: Its specificity is not known.

This TCR came from a man aged 18 to 29 in good health. The J gene is TRBJ2-5, the V gene TRBV10-3; 13 bases line up with TRBD2. The sequencing input was naive CD4+ T cells sorted from blood. Subset described: CD45RA+ positively selected. The CDR3 region is CAIAGTSGKGGETQYF. The CDR3 DNA reads TGTGCCATCGCGGGGACTAGCGGGAAAGGGGGTGAGACCCAGTACTTC.